These T cell receptor beta chains were read from a single sample in a study of cytomegalovirus exposure and HLA in healthy donors. Repertoires were generated with immunoSEQ multiplex PCR, while TCRdb's copy carries only in-frame clones and drops some. The sample carries 250,000 to 300,000 clones, 80% to 90% recorded once. The sample consisted of PBMCs. The source is a woman between 18 and 30 years old in good health and CMV-seronegative. Each CDR3 is given with its conserved first and last residue. D genes are given only for firm matches. Rows may omit the clone size; those that give it use once, few, many or a size class.

V gene,clone size,D gene,J gene,CDR3 protein,CDR3 DNA
TRBV27,.,TRBD1,TRBJ1-6,CASSLGTGSNSPLHF,TGTGCCAGCAGTCTCGGGACAGGTAGTAATTCACCCCTCCACTTT
TRBV10-3,.,TRBD1,TRBJ1-2,CAISERDSPWGYTF,TGTGCCATCAGTGAGCGGGACAGCCCCTGGGGCTACACCTTC
TRBV5-1,.,TRBD2,TRBJ2-3,CASSLTRLAGSTDTQYF,TGCGCCAGCAGCCTAACTAGACTAGCGGGGAGCACAGATACGCAGTATTTT
TRBV9,.,TRBD1,TRBJ2-2,CASSRTGGPNTGELFF,TGTGCCAGCAGCAGGACAGGGGGCCCGAACACCGGGGAGCTGTTTTTT
TRBV5-1,.,TRBD1,TRBJ1-1,CASSRGGTDTEAFF,TGCGCCAGCAGCCGGGGCGGGACAGACACTGAAGCTTTCTTT
TRBV18,.,TRBD2,TRBJ2-1,CASSRSSGLADNEQFF,TGTGCCAGCTCACGGTCTTCGGGACTAGCGGACAATGAGCAGTTCTTC
TRBV6-5,.,TRBD2,TRBJ2-1,CASMIAGGVGNEQFF,TGTGCCAGCATGATAGCGGGGGGCGTTGGGAATGAGCAGTTCTTC
TRBV27,.,.,TRBJ1-1,CASSFLNPQQGQAFF,TGTGCCAGCAGTTTCCTCAACCCACAACAGGGTCAAGCTTTCTTT
TRBV30,once,TRBD1,TRBJ1-2,CAWNRGTYGYTF,TGTGCCTGGAACAGGGGTACCTATGGCTACACCTTC
TRBV2,once,TRBD1,TRBJ1-3,CASRASGTGGFMGPNSGNTIYF,TGTGCCAGCAGAGCCTCCGGGACAGGGGGTTTCATGGGACCGAACTCTGGAAACACCATATATTTT
TRBV6-6,few,TRBD2,TRBJ2-2,CASSLAGDGTGELFF,TGTGCCAGCAGCTTAGCGGGAGACGGGACCGGGGAGCTGTTTTTT
TRBV10-1,.,TRBD1,TRBJ2-5,CASSEERGRGETQYF,TGCGCCAGCAGTGAAGAGAGGGGGCGCGGAGAGACCCAGTACTTC
TRBV4-1,.,TRBD1,TRBJ1-6,CASSQFGTVYSPLHF,TGCGCCAGCAGCCAATTCGGGACAGTGTATTCACCCCTCCACTTT
TRBV10-2,.,TRBD1,TRBJ1-2,CAGLQGEGYTF,TGCGCCGGCTTACAGGGGGAGGGCTACACCTTC
TRBV28,.,TRBD1,TRBJ1-2,CASTPQGAGGAGGYTF,TGTGCCAGCACCCCCCAGGGGGCAGGGGGCGCGGGGGGCTACACCTTC
TRBV19,.,.,TRBJ2-6,CASSIKGRVSGANVLTF,TGTGCCAGTAGTATCAAAGGCAGGGTCTCTGGGGCCAACGTCCTGACTTTC
TRBV5-1,once,TRBD1,TRBJ1-2,CASSSSIRTGGPLNYGYTF,TGCGCCAGCAGCTCGAGCATTAGGACAGGGGGCCCCCTAAACTATGGCTACACCTTC
TRBV6-5,.,.,TRBJ2-5,CASNLDRTQETQYF,TGTGCCAGCAACCTAGACAGGACCCAAGAGACCCAGTACTTC
TRBV28,.,TRBD1,TRBJ1-2,CASSFPGQVRGYTF,TGTGCCAGCAGTTTTCCGGGACAGGTACGGGGCTACACCTTC
TRBV27,few,.,TRBJ2-5,CASSPRGSSETQYF,TGTGCCAGCAGTCCCCGGGGTAGCTCGGAGACCCAGTACTTC
TRBV7-7,.,.,TRBJ2-1,CASSLREAVGEQFF,TGTGCCAGCAGCTTAAGGGAAGCGGTCGGTGAGCAGTTCTTC
TRBV4-1,.,TRBD1,TRBJ2-7,CASSQDQQGSYEQYF,TGCGCCAGCAGCCAAGATCAACAGGGGTCCTACGAGCAGTACTTC
TRBV4-3,.,TRBD1,TRBJ2-6,CASSQEVDRGRPGANVLTF,TGCGCCAGCAGCCAAGAAGTAGACAGGGGGCGTCCTGGGGCCAACGTCCTGACTTTC
TRBV11-3,.,.,TRBJ2-1,CASSLLRLGVDEQFF,TGTGCCAGCAGCCTCCTAAGGCTGGGCGTCGATGAGCAGTTCTTC
TRBV7-2,.,TRBD2,TRBJ2-2,CASSLSIGRASAGELFF,TGTGCCAGCAGCTTAAGCATCGGGAGGGCTTCTGCCGGGGAGCTGTTTTTT
TRBV18,.,TRBD1,TRBJ2-7,CASSPDRLVTYEQYF,TGTGCCAGCTCACCGGACAGGTTGGTAACCTACGAGCAGTACTTC
TRBV27,once,.,TRBJ2-7,CASSLSGRSYEQYF,TGTGCCAGCAGTTTATCGGGGCGATCCTACGAGCAGTACTTC
TRBV28,.,.,TRBJ1-4,CASRLSGSGEKLFF,TGTGCCAGCAGGCTGAGTGGGTCGGGTGAAAAACTGTTTTTT
TRBV5-4,.,.,TRBJ2-2,CASSGGPTANTGELFF,TGTGCCAGCAGCGGCGGTCCCACGGCGAACACCGGGGAGCTGTTTTTT
TRBV19,.,TRBD1,TRBJ2-2,CASSIGTGQGNTGELFF,TGTGCCAGTAGTATAGGAACAGGACAGGGGAACACCGGGGAGCTGTTTTTT
TRBV5-1,.,.,TRBJ1-1,CASKLIFTGPVGNTEAFF,TGCGCCAGCAAACTAATTTTTACAGGGCCCGTTGGGAACACTGAAGCTTTCTTT
TRBV7-2,.,.,TRBJ1-5,CASSLAERSSNQPQHF,TGTGCCAGCAGCTTAGCGGAGCGCTCCAGCAATCAGCCCCAGCATTTT
TRBV7-3,few,.,TRBJ1-1,CASSPSWGGTEAFF,TGTGCCAGCAGCCCCTCGTGGGGCGGCACTGAAGCTTTCTTT
TRBV29-1,once,.,TRBJ1-2,CSFRAANYGYTF,TGCAGCTTCAGGGCAGCTAACTATGGCTACACCTTC
TRBV28,.,.,TRBJ1-2,CASSFSHGYTF,TGTGCCAGCAGCTTCAGTCATGGCTACACCTTC
TRBV10-2,.,.,TRBJ2-5,CASSGVARQETQYF,TGCGCCAGCAGTGGGGTAGCGAGACAAGAGACCCAGTACTTC
TRBV11-2,.,.,TRBJ1-2,CASSLGQGIYGYTF,TGTGCCAGCAGCTTGGGCCAGGGCATCTATGGCTACACCTTC
TRBV9,.,.,TRBJ1-3,CASSEGASGNTIYF,TGTGCCAGCAGTGAAGGGGCCTCTGGAAACACCATATATTTT
TRBV28,.,.,TRBJ2-7,CASSLSATGLVPNF,TGTGCCAGCAGTTTATCTGCGACAGGATTGGTCCCTAACTTC
TRBV19,once,.,TRBJ2-1,CASSIILAGALRDNEQFF,TGTGCCAGTAGTATAATTTTGGCAGGGGCTCTTCGCGACAATGAGCAGTTCTTC
TRBV27,.,.,TRBJ1-1,CASSLSPRQKLNTEAFF,TGTGCCAGCAGTCTCAGCCCCCGACAGAAATTGAACACTGAAGCTTTCTTT
TRBV4-3,.,.,TRBJ1-3,CASSPQAGNTIYF,TGCGCCAGCAGCCCACAGGCTGGAAACACCATATATTTT
TRBV7-9,.,.,TRBJ1-2,CASSLGQYGYTF,TGTGCCAGCAGCTTAGGGCAGTATGGCTACACCTTC
TRBV30,.,.,TRBJ2-3,CAWIARALGDTQYF,TGTGCCTGGATTGCGCGGGCCCTAGGGGATACGCAGTATTTT
TRBV5-1,.,TRBD1,TRBJ1-2,CASRDETGDSDGYTF,TGCGCCAGCAGGGATGAGACAGGGGATTCGGATGGCTACACCTTC
TRBV11-3,.,TRBD1,TRBJ1-2,CASSHTGGTNYGYTF,TGTGCCAGCAGTCATACAGGGGGTACTAACTATGGCTACACCTTC
TRBV4-3,.,.,TRBJ1-1,CASSQSKEANTEAFF,TGCGCCAGCAGCCAAAGTAAGGAGGCGAACACTGAAGCTTTCTTT
TRBV10-3,.,TRBD1,TRBJ2-7,CAISTDREPYEQYF,TGTGCCATCAGTACTGACAGGGAACCCTACGAGCAGTACTTC
TRBV27,once,.,TRBJ2-3,CASSQYGAGGTDTQYF,TGTGCCAGCAGTCAGTATGGGGCAGGCGGCACAGATACGCAGTATTTT
TRBV5-6,.,TRBD1,TRBJ1-2,CASSSAPRGRAPYGYTF,TGTGCCAGCAGCAGCGCACCCAGGGGGCGCGCCCCGTATGGCTACACCTTC
TRBV4-1,.,TRBD1,TRBJ2-2,CASSQKGQGVAGELFF,TGCGCCAGCAGCCAAAAAGGACAGGGGGTTGCCGGGGAGCTGTTTTTT
TRBV5-1,.,.,TRBJ2-3,CASSSGVPDTQYF,TGCGCCAGCAGCTCCGGGGTCCCAGATACGCAGTATTTT
TRBV4-3,once,TRBD1,TRBJ2-7,CASSLDRVYRGEQYF,TGCGCCAGCAGCCTGGACAGGGTCTATAGGGGCGAGCAGTACTTC
TRBV6-5,.,TRBD1,TRBJ2-1,CASSHNRGHEQFF,TGTGCCAGCAGTCACAACAGGGGCCATGAGCAGTTCTTC
TRBV19,.,.,TRBJ2-1,CASSPTGRVNEQFF,TGTGCCAGTAGTCCCACAGGGAGGGTGAATGAGCAGTTCTTC
TRBV7-7,.,TRBD2,TRBJ2-2,CASSAGRLAGGRGAGELFF,TGTGCCAGCAGCGCCGGGAGGCTAGCGGGAGGTCGGGGCGCCGGGGAGCTGTTTTTT
TRBV29-1,.,TRBD2,TRBJ2-1,CSVEGGASSYNEQFF,TGCAGCGTTGAGGGAGGGGCCAGCTCCTACAATGAGCAGTTCTTC
TRBV7-6,.,TRBD1,TRBJ2-2,CASSLAGTALTGELFF,TGTGCCAGCAGCTTGGCCGGGACAGCCCTTACCGGGGAGCTGTTTTTT
TRBV7-9,.,.,TRBJ2-1,CASSLGQAEQFF,TGTGCCAGCAGCTTAGGGCAGGCTGAGCAGTTCTTC